These 7 T cell receptor beta chains share one sample of origin, sequenced in a study of blood T cell repertoires in COVID-19. The method was immunoSEQ multiplex PCR; TCRdb's version includes in-frame clones alone and lacks a portion of them. In the table there are over 70,000 clones, about three quarters of which are singletons. Sample: peripheral blood. The receptor source for this set is a woman at least 80 years old with active or convalescent COVID-19.

The chain carries TRBV7-2 and TRBJ1-5; D is ambiguous. Trimming pared 2 bases from V and 6 bases from J, leaving 8 bases between. Germline V CDR1 and CDR2: SGHTA, FQGNSA. The CDR3 has 13 amino acids. The CDR3 here is CASSLSEAQPQHF. DNA of the CDR3: TGTGCCAGCAGCTTAAGTGAAGCTCAGCCCCAGCATTTT. The full variable domain, with the rest looked up from reference TRBV7-2 and TRBJ1-5, is GAGVSQSPSNKVTEKGKDVELRCDPISGHTALYWYRQSLGQGLEFLIYFQGNSAPDKSGLPSDRFSAERTGGSVSTLTIQRTQQEDSAVYLCASSLSEAQPQHFGDGTRLSIL.

The chain uses TRBV30 and TRBJ2-5; no clear D. Germline V CDR1 and CDR2: GTSNPN, SVGIG (reference sequence). The CDR3 covers 12 residues. V was clipped by 0 bases and J by 6 bases, with 8 bases between them. The CDR3 nucleotides read TGTGCCTGGAGTGTAAGCCTGAAGACCCAGTACTTC. Its protein product is CAWSVSLKTQYF. Full variable domain (rest looked up from reference TRBV30 and TRBJ2-5): SQTIHQWPATLVQPVGSPLSLECTVEGTSNPNLYWYRQAAGRGLQLLFYSVGIGQISSEVPQNLSASRPQDRQFILSSKKLLLSDSGFYLCAWSVSLKTQYFGPGTRLLVL.

The chain employs TRBV29-1 and TRBJ2-3; tentatively, D is TRBD1 (5 bases). The CDR3 has 14 amino acids. The V gene lost 7 bases and the J gene lost 0 bases, with 14 bases spanning the gap. The germline V gene has CDR1 SQVTM and CDR2 ANQGSEA. CDR3 sequence: CSGTTATSTDTQYF. CDR3 bases: TGCAGCGGTACGACAGCGACTAGCACAGATACGCAGTATTTT.

This clone came up once. The chain links TRBV9 to TRBJ2-7, with a possible D match to TRBD1 (6 bases). CDR1 and CDR2 (germline): SGDLS, YYNGEE. This CDR3 region has 14 residues. V shed 4 bases and J shed 1 base, with 12 bases lying between them. The CDR3 here is CASSPRQVSYEQYF. The CDR3, as DNA: TGTGCCAGCAGCCCCAGACAGGTTTCCTACGAGCAGTACTTC.

Notes on this clone: The junction shows a germline mismatch at one end, possibly a read error. The genes are TRBV30 and TRBJ2-3; D possibly corresponds to TRBD2 (7 bases). The CDR3 is made up of 12 amino acids. Per germline, CDR1 GTSNPN and CDR2 SVGIG (reference sequence). CDR3 coding DNA: TGTGCCTGGAGTGTGGGGGGGCCTGAGAGAACTTTT. It is translated as CAWSVGGPERTF.

J is TRBJ2-5 and V is TRBV3-1 (or the pseudogene TRBV3-2); D unresolved. Germline CDR1 and CDR2: LGHDT and YNNKEL (reference sequence). The germline V and J ends were trimmed by 3 bases and 5 bases, with 7 bases remaining between them. There are 12 residues in the CDR3. For the CDR3, the DNA is TGTGCCAGCAGCCAGTGGGCGGAGACCCAGTACTTC. It encodes CASSQWAETQYF.

The chain has TRBV15 and TRBJ2-6; D gene ambiguous. V was clipped by 0 bases and J by 6 bases, with 12 bases between them. Germline V gene lookup returns CDR1 LNHNV and CDR2 YYDKDF (reference sequence). The CDR3 sequence is 16 residues long. The CDR3 sequence: CATSREGGEEANVLTF. Written as DNA, the CDR3 is TGTGCCACCAGCAGAGAAGGCGGAGAGGAGGCCAACGTCCTGACTTTC.